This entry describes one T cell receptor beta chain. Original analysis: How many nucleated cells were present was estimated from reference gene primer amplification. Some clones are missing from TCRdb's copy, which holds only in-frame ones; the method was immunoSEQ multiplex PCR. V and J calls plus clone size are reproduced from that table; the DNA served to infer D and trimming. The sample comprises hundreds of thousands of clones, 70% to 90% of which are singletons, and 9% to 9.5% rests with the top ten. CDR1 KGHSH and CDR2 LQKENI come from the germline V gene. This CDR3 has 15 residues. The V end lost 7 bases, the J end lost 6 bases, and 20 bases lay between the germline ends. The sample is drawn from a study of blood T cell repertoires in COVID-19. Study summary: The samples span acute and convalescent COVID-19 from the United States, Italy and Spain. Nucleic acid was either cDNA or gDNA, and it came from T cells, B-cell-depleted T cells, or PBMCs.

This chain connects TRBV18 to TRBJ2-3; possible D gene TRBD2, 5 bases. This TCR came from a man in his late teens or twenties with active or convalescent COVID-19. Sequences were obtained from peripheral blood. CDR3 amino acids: CASLKRTGSGDTQYF. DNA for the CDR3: TGTGCCAGCTTAAAGAGAACCGGGTCGGGGGATACGCAGTATTTT.